One and the same sample provided the 11 T cell receptor beta chains below, sequenced in a study of cytomegalovirus exposure and HLA in healthy donors. Primers: 60 Vbeta forward and 13 Jbeta reverse. Here immunoSEQ multiplex PCR was the method, and the copy in TCRdb shows in-frame clones only, minus some. This repertoire shows under 55,000 clones, around 70% found once; its top ten account for 3%. The specimen sequenced was PBMCs. These receptors originate from a man between 18 and 35 years old in good health and CMV-seronegative.

The chain is built from TRBV5-6 and TRBJ2-1; 11 positions agree with TRBD1. The CDR3 covers 17 residues. J lost 7 bases, V lost 0 bases, and 9 bases had no gene match. Looked up from germline, CDR1 is SGHDT and CDR2 is YYEEEE. The CDR3 DNA is TGTGCCAGCAGCTTGGGTTATGGGACAGGGGGGAAAAATGAGCAGTTCTTC. Its protein product is CASSLGYGTGGKNEQFF.

The chain couples TRBV7-2 to TRBJ2-2; no clear D. V gave up 1 base and J gave up 5 bases, with 8 bases separating them. Per germline, CDR1 SGHTA and CDR2 FQGNSA. This CDR3 has 14 residues. The CDR3 protein is CASSLVPQTGELFF. The CDR3 DNA is TGTGCCAGCAGCTTAGTCCCGCAGACCGGGGAGCTGTTTTTT.

As DNA, the CDR3 is TGTGCCACCAGCAACAGGGTCCTTAGTGGCACTGAAGCTTTCTTT. Its protein is CATSNRVLSGTEAFF. The V call is TRBV15, the J call TRBJ1-1; a possible D gene is TRBD1 (6 bases). This CDR3 is 15 amino acids long. Trimming left V 4 bases short and J 4 bases short, with 16 bases between. Per germline, CDR1 LNHNV and CDR2 YYDKDF (reference sequence).

The V call is TRBV10-2, the J call TRBJ2-3, with TRBD2 matching 11 bases. The length of the CDR3 is 16 residues. Unmatched junction bases numbered 5, after V lost 3 bases and J lost 3 bases. In germline, CDR1 is WSHSY, CDR2 SAAADI. The CDR3 here is CASSDITSGGTDTQYF. CDR3 DNA sequence: TGCGCCAGCAGTGACATCACTAGCGGGGGTACAGATACGCAGTATTTT.

This clone appeared once. This CDR3 is CSAVPGTQYF. CDR3 coding DNA: TGCAGTGCTGTCCCCGGGACCCAGTACTTC. The gene calls are TRBV20-1 and TRBJ2-5; D is ambiguous. CDR3 size: 10 residues. The V gene lost 5 bases and the J gene lost 7 bases, with 8 bases spanning the gap. Germline values: CDR1 DFQATT, CDR2 SNEGSKA (reference sequence).

The V gene is TRBV5-1, the J gene TRBJ1-6; TRBD1 matches at 7 bases. J was trimmed by 5 bases and V by 6 bases; bases with no gene match: 2. The germline V gene encodes CDR1 SGHRS and CDR2 YFSETQ. The CDR3 extends over 13 amino acids. CDR3 nucleotides: TGCGCCAGCACCGGGACAGATAATTCACCCCTCCACTTT. This encodes CASTGTDNSPLHF.

This chain joins TRBV2 and TRBJ2-3, with 10 bases lining up with TRBD2. Germline V gene lookup returns CDR1 SNHLY and CDR2 FYNNEI. V shed 6 bases and J 0 bases; nucleotides not matched to a gene: 6. The CDR3 is 16 amino acids. CDR3 DNA sequence: TGTGCCAGCAGGGCCCGGACTAGCGGCAGCACAGATACGCAGTATTTT. The encoded protein is CASRARTSGSTDTQYF.

In its sample, this clone was seen a few times. J is TRBJ1-2 and V is TRBV15, with 7 nucleotides matching TRBD1. V was pared by 0 bases and J by 6 bases, with 4 bases of the junction left unmatched. Germline V CDR1 and CDR2: LNHNV, YYDKDF (reference sequence). The CDR3 has 14 residues. The CDR3 nucleotides read TGTGCCACCAGCAGAGATCCCACAGGGGATGGCTACACCTTC. Its protein is CATSRDPTGDGYTF.

The gene calls are TRBV11-2 and TRBJ1-1; D is ambiguous. The germline gives CDR1 SGHAT, CDR2 FQNNGV. Trimming stripped 8 bases from V and 4 bases from J, with 17 bases between. The CDR3 totals 14 residues. CDR3 loop: CASGLMGSGTEAFF. The CDR3 region has the DNA TGTGCCAGCGGGTTAATGGGAAGCGGCACTGAAGCTTTCTTT.

The chain joins TRBV10-3 to TRBJ2-3; 9 bases are a match to TRBD2. The CDR3 extends over 14 amino acids. Germline V gene sequence: CDR1 ENHRY, CDR2 SYGVKD. V gave up 5 bases and J gave up 2 bases; unmatched junction bases: 2. DNA of the CDR3: TGTGCCATCAGTTCTAGCGGGATCACAGATACGCAGTATTTT. It encodes CAISSSGITDTQYF.

Only one count was recorded for this clone. CDR3 sequence (DNA): TGTGCCAGCAGTGACCGGACAGGGGGCACCGGGGAGCTGTTTTTT. The encoded protein is CASSDRTGGTGELFF. V gene TRBV6-4 combines with J gene TRBJ2-2, with 10 bases lining up with TRBD1. Germline V CDR1 and CDR2: MRHNA, SNTAGT. The CDR3 sequence is 15 residues long. After removal of 2 bases from V and 4 bases from J, the junction contained 1 base not matched to a gene.